The sequence of this T cell receptor (beta chain) was determined in a study of CD8 T cells in ankylosing spondylitis. TCRdb redid the calling of the 5' RACE reads with MiXCR, one entry per CDR3 protein. The sample includes 200,000 to 300,000 distinct CDR3 sequences, around a tenth seen only once; the top ten take less than 8%. V was clipped by 4 bases and J by 2 bases; unmatched bases: 5. Germline V CDR1 and CDR2: SGHRS, YFSETQ. There are 16 residues in the CDR3. This clonotype was counted many times. The sequencing input was blood, either unsorted or a sorted T cell fraction (not recorded which). V gene TRBV5-1 combines with J gene TRBJ2-3; TRBD2 matches 12 bases. This receptor was identified in a male donor with ankylosing spondylitis or in good health (not recorded which). CDR3: CASSPGLAGITDTQYF. DNA for the CDR3: TGCGCCAGCAGCCCAGGACTAGCGGGAATCACAGATACGCAGTATTTT.